This T cell receptor (beta chain) was captured by sequencing in a study of CD4 T cells in relation to SARS-CoV-2 and coronaviruses. For the study at large: PBMCs were cultured with antigen for approximately nine days before TCR beta sequencing. Controls used an HIV-1 Nef peptide pool or no peptide.

With 5 bases clipped from V and 2 bases from J, the junction kept 5 bases outside the gene matches. CDR3 length: 14 residues. Germline V gene lookup returns CDR1 SGHRS and CDR2 YFSETQ. TCRdb keeps only in-frame clones here, not all; method: immunoSEQ multiplex PCR. The sample has some 22,000 clones; about 80% are singletons. This clone was seen a handful of times. Antigen unknown. The unexposed donors gave CD4+ T cells in 2011-2018, prior to COVID-19. The cells were cultured for about ten days before CD4+ T cells were isolated. Testing used SARS-CoV-2 S/N and four cold-coronavirus spikes on unexposed-donor CD4+ T cells, cells permitting.

The rearrangement links TRBV5-1 to TRBJ2-7, with 9 positions matching TRBD1. The source material was CD4+ T cells from PBMCs, cultured in vitro. This TCR derives from a human donor in good health. Written as DNA, the CDR3 is TGCGCCAGCAGGTTAGGACAGGGGACCTACGAGCAGTACTTC. The encoded protein is CASRLGQGTYEQYF.